This T cell receptor beta chain was identified in a study of blood T cell repertoires in COVID-19. Whole-study context: Researchers got acute and convalescent COVID-19 samples from the United States, Italy and Spain.

Measured with immunoSEQ multiplex PCR; TCRdb has only the in-frame clones, and not every one. The table records over 350,000 clones, around 89% of them present only once. Germline CDR1 reads KGHDR; CDR2 reads SFDVKD. Trimming stripped 5 bases from V and 6 bases from J, with 14 bases between. The CDR3 contains 14 residues. V usage is TRBV24-1 and J usage is TRBJ2-3; D perhaps matches TRBD1 (6 bases). The clonotype was recovered from a woman in her twenties or thirties with acute or convalescent COVID-19. Sample: peripheral blood. CDR3 nucleotides: TGTGCCACCAGTGTGGGGGCGGAGTCGGATACGCAGTATTTT. It translates to CATSVGAESDTQYF.